What follows are 26 T cell receptor beta chains derived from one specimen sequenced in a study of shared clonotypes between healthy human individuals. Only in-frame clones appear in the TCRdb table, and some are missing; sequencing was by immunoSEQ multiplex PCR. The sample carries roughly 2,300,000 clones, roughly 92% recorded once. The specimen sequenced was naive CD4+ T cells from PBMCs. Sample subset: CD45RA+ positively selected. The receptors were gathered from a man aged 18-30 years in good health. Some clones in this sample may be carry-over from other donors' samples.

The V and J genes are TRBV7-2 and TRBJ2-5; D gene uncertain. The CDR3 covers 13 residues. CDR1 and CDR2 (germline): SGHTA, FQGNSA. Trimming removed 1 base from V and 5 bases from J, with 8 bases in between. The CDR3 DNA sequence: TGTGCCAGCAGCTTAGGACTGGACGAGACCCAGTACTTC. Residues: CASSLGLDETQYF.

This clone was recorded a few times. The genes are TRBV29-1 and TRBJ1-1; D not resolved. Per the germline V gene, CDR1 is SQVTM and CDR2 is ANQGSEA. Trimming shortened V by 6 bases and J by 2 bases, and 10 bases separated the two germline ends. CDR3 length equals 12 residues. The CDR3 nucleotides read TGCAGCGTAGCATGGCCCAACACTGAAGCTTTCTTT. This translates into CSVAWPNTEAFF.

The gene calls are TRBV28 and TRBJ2-2; TRBD1 matches at 9 bases. There are 17 residues in the CDR3. V shed 5 bases and J 1 base; nucleotides not matched to a gene: 8. CDR1 is MDHEN and CDR2 is SYDVKM in the germline V gene. CDR3 residues: CASSLLPGQGNTGELFF. For the CDR3, the DNA is TGTGCCAGCAGTCTGTTGCCGGGACAGGGGAACACCGGGGAGCTGTTTTTT.

This clone has just one count. V gene TRBV28 combines with J gene TRBJ2-5, with D tentatively TRBD1 or TRBD2 (5 bases each). The CDR3 runs 15 residues. Germline-derived CDR1 and CDR2 are MDHEN and SYDVKM. V was pared by 3 bases and J by 6 bases, with 17 bases between. CDR3 residues: CASSLIGELAKTQYF. For the CDR3, the DNA is TGTGCCAGCAGTTTGATAGGGGAATTAGCGAAGACCCAGTACTTC.

The chain joins TRBV5-1 to TRBJ1-1, with 9 nucleotides matching TRBD1. Germline-derived CDR1 and CDR2 are SGHRS and YFSETQ. This CDR3 is built from 15 residues. The V and J ends lost 5 bases and 1 base, in that order; junction bases with no gene match: 6. CDR3 sequence: CASSSQGAPNTEAFF. In nucleotides, the CDR3 is TGCGCCAGCAGTTCACAGGGGGCCCCGAACACTGAAGCTTTCTTT.

V and J are TRBV19 and TRBJ1-2; D is perhaps TRBD1 (6 bases). Trimming shortened V by 2 bases and J by 8 bases, and 18 bases separated the two germline ends. The CDR3 spans 15 residues. Germline-derived CDR1 and CDR2 are LNHDA and SQIVND (reference sequence). The CDR3 DNA is TGTGCCAGTAGTATACTCCAGGGGCGTACGGTAGGCTACACCTTC. Its protein product is CASSILQGRTVGYTF.

For this clone: Other DNA sequences within the sample encode an identical CDR3. The V and J genes are TRBV6-5 and TRBJ2-7, with a weak D call TRBD1 (6 bases). V lost 0 bases, J lost 2 bases, and 11 bases lay in between. CDR3 length equals 15 residues. The germline gives CDR1 MNHEY, CDR2 SVGAGI. The chain's CDR3 is CASSYSSRGPYEQYF. CDR3 in DNA: TGTGCCAGCAGTTACTCCTCCAGGGGCCCCTACGAGCAGTACTTC.

This chain joins TRBV19 and TRBJ1-5; 10 positions agree with TRBD1. CDR1 LNHDA and CDR2 SQIVND come from the germline V gene (reference sequence). This CDR3 has 16 amino acids. The V segment lost 5 bases and the J segment 3 bases; nucleotides outside the gene matches: 7. CDR3 loop: CASSLRDRGVNQPQHF. DNA for the CDR3: TGTGCCAGTAGTCTCCGGGACAGGGGTGTCAATCAGCCCCAGCATTTT.

The chain uses TRBV28 and TRBJ2-7; 7 bases line up with TRBD1. The CDR3 covers 18 residues. Germline V gene lookup returns CDR1 MDHEN and CDR2 SYDVKM. The V segment lost 1 base and the J segment 3 bases; nucleotides outside the gene matches: 15. In DNA form, the CDR3 reads TGTGCCAGCAGTTTATTTTTTATACGCCGGGACAGAGACTACGAGCAGTACTTC. Its translation: CASSLFFIRRDRDYEQYF.

The chain has TRBV5-4 and TRBJ1-1, with D possibly being TRBD1 (6 bases). Looked up from germline, CDR1 is SGHNT and CDR2 is YYREEE (reference sequence). Trimming removed 4 bases from V and 10 bases from J, with 17 bases in between. The CDR3 has 13 residues. Written as DNA, the CDR3 is TGTGCCAGCAGCCGCCGAGGGGGGGGAGGAGCTTTCTTT. This encodes CASSRRGGGGAFF.

J is TRBJ1-1 and V is TRBV21-1; TRBD1 is taken as the D call from the table, unchecked against the DNA. TRBV21-1 is annotated as a pseudogene. This CDR3 is built from 17 residues. In DNA form, the CDR3 reads TGTGCCAGCAGCAAAAATCGGGACAGGGGGATGAACACTGAAGCTTTCTTT. It codes for CASSKNRDRGMNTEAFF.

The chain uses TRBV7-2 and TRBJ2-6; a weak D match, TRBD2 (5 bases). The germline gives CDR1 SGHTA, CDR2 FQGNSA. The CDR3 contains 17 residues. V was trimmed by 5 bases and J by 4 bases, leaving 18 bases between them. The CDR3 nucleotides read TGTGCCAGCAGCCTCCGGGAAATTTTTAGGGGGGCCAACGTCCTGACTTTC. This codes for CASSLREIFRGANVLTF.

This clone has a single count. The junction and the germline gene differ at one end; a read error may be behind it. The chain has TRBV28 and TRBJ1-1, with 7 bases aligning to TRBD1. This CDR3 is built from 13 residues. Germline CDR1 is MDHEN and CDR2 is SYDVKM. The CDR3 DNA is TGTGCCAGCAGTTTAGAGGGACAGAGAGGGTTGCTCTTT. Its protein product is CASSLEGQRGLLF. The variable domain in full, with the rest retrieved from reference TRBV28 and TRBJ1-1, is DVKVTQSSRYLVKRTGEKVFLECVQDMDHENMFWYRQDPGLGLRLIYFSYDVKMKEKGDIPEGYSVSREKKERFSLILESASTNQTSMYLCASSLEGQRGLLFGQGTRLTVV.

J is TRBJ2-1 and V is TRBV7-2; 10 nucleotides agree with TRBD2. Germline V gene sequence: CDR1 SGHTA, CDR2 FQGNSA. V was clipped by 0 bases and J by 5 bases; unmatched bases: 4. This CDR3 spans 16 amino acids. The CDR3 here is CASSLAWTSGNNEQFF. Here the CDR3 DNA reads TGTGCCAGCAGCTTAGCGTGGACTAGCGGAAACAATGAGCAGTTCTTC.

The chain has TRBV4-2 and TRBJ2-3, with TRBD2 as a possible D gene (6 bases). Germline-derived CDR1 and CDR2 are LGHNA and YNFKEQ. The V end lost 8 bases, the J end lost 1 base, and 10 bases lay between the germline ends. The CDR3 runs 13 residues. The CDR3: CASSGGGTDTQYF. The CDR3 nucleotides read TGTGCCAGCTCGGGCGGGGGCACAGATACGCAGTATTTT.

The chain combines TRBV28 with TRBJ1-1; the D is unclear. Trimming took off 7 bases at V and 2 bases at J, with 11 bases between the two ends. The CDR3 covers 13 residues. Germline V gives CDR1 MDHEN, CDR2 SYDVKM. For the CDR3, the DNA is TGTGCCAGCATCCGTACAGATAACACTGAAGCTTTCTTT. It encodes CASIRTDNTEAFF.

The gene calls are TRBV10-3 and TRBJ2-1; D call uncertain. Trimming left V 8 bases short and J 0 bases short, with 11 bases between. CDR3 size: 14 residues. From germline, CDR1 is ENHRY and CDR2 SYGVKD. The CDR3 spells CAIDGGSSYNEQFF. CDR3 nucleotides: TGTGCCATCGATGGCGGCAGCTCCTACAATGAGCAGTTCTTC.

The CDR3 nucleotides are TGTGCCACCAGCAGAGATCACGGGGGCGGCACTGAAGCTTTCTTT. Protein: CATSRDHGGGTEAFF. This rearrangement joins TRBV15 to TRBJ1-1, with a tentative D call TRBD1 (6 bases). Trimming stripped 0 bases from V and 4 bases from J, with 12 bases between. The CDR3 is made up of 15 amino acids. Germline lookup yields CDR1 LNHNV and CDR2 YYDKDF (reference sequence).

This clone was counted once. The rearrangement uses TRBV19 and TRBJ1-5, with D tentatively TRBD1 (6 bases). This CDR3 contains 17 residues. Between the trimmed V and J ends, which lost 8 bases and 0 bases, there was a span of 20 bases. In germline, CDR1 is LNHDA, CDR2 SQIVND (reference sequence). In DNA form, the CDR3 reads TGTGCCAGTTGGGGTCGCACGGGACATTTTAGCAATCAGCCCCAGCATTTT. As protein: CASWGRTGHFSNQPQHF.

The V gene is TRBV5-1, the J gene TRBJ2-1; D is uncertain. V gave up 4 bases and J gave up 0 bases, with 11 bases separating them. The CDR3 covers 15 residues. Germline assignment: CDR1 SGHRS and CDR2 YFSETQ. The CDR3 here is CASSGDPSSYNEQFF. The CDR3 DNA is TGCGCCAGCAGCGGCGACCCGAGCTCCTACAATGAGCAGTTCTTC.

The gene calls are TRBV5-1 and TRBJ2-7; 9 positions agree with TRBD2. Germline assignment: CDR1 SGHRS and CDR2 YFSETQ. This CDR3 contains 15 residues. The ends lost 4 bases at V and 5 bases at J; junction bases unmatched: 10. The CDR3 DNA sequence: TGCGCCAGCAGCCCTTGGATGGCTAGCGGGAACGAGCAGTACTTC. It yields the protein CASSPWMASGNEQYF.

V and J are TRBV27 and TRBJ1-5; D possibly corresponds to TRBD1 (6 bases). Germline V gene sequence: CDR1 MNHEY, CDR2 SMNVEV (reference sequence). Deletions cut 5 bases from V and 5 bases from J, with 16 bases between. The CDR3 is 15 residues long. The CDR3 nucleotides are TGTGCCAGCAGTACAGGGACCCCGGGGGATCAGCCCCAGCATTTT. It translates to CASSTGTPGDQPQHF.

The genes are TRBV5-1 and TRBJ2-5; 12 positions agree with TRBD2. V lost 5 bases, J lost 4 bases, and 9 bases stayed unmatched. The V gene's germline CDR1 is SGHRS and CDR2 YFSETQ. The CDR3 sequence is 16 residues long. The CDR3 region is CASRLRLGLAGETQYF. The CDR3 coding sequence is TGCGCCAGCAGACTTAGGTTGGGACTAGCGGGAGAGACCCAGTACTTC.

The genes are TRBV18 and TRBJ2-7; no reliable D call. The germline V gene has CDR1 KGHSH and CDR2 LQKENI. V was clipped by 2 bases and J by 3 bases, with 8 bases between them. The CDR3 extends over 13 amino acids. The CDR3 bases are TGTGCCAGCTCACCATCTACCGACTACGAGCAGTACTTC. Translating it yields CASSPSTDYEQYF.

The chain has TRBV6-1 and TRBJ2-3; D may correspond to TRBD1 or TRBD2 (6 bases each). Germline V gene sequence: CDR1 MNHNS, CDR2 SASEGT. V gave up 1 base and J gave up 6 bases, with 14 bases separating them. CDR3 length: 15 amino acids. CDR3 amino acids: CASSEGSVGGDTQYF. CDR3 DNA sequence: TGTGCCAGCAGTGAAGGATCAGTGGGGGGCGATACGCAGTATTTT.

The chain has TRBV11-3 and TRBJ2-5; D not resolved. V lost 5 bases to trimming and J lost 1 base, with 11 bases between them. CDR1 and CDR2 (germline): SGHNT, YENEEA. The length of the CDR3 is 14 residues. CDR3 sequence (DNA): TGTGCCAGCAGCCCGACGACCATCCAAGAGACCCAGTACTTC. As protein: CASSPTTIQETQYF.